What follows describes a single T cell receptor (beta chain). The antigen is unknown. The data belong to a study of cytomegalovirus exposure and HLA in healthy donors. Profiling relied on immunoSEQ multiplex PCR, and the TCRdb table lists in-frame clones only, not all of them. The sample has about 190,000 clones; about 83% are singletons. This CDR3 has 15 amino acids. J gave up 5 bases and V 2 bases, and 7 bases lay outside the gene matches. From germline, CDR1 is MNHNY and CDR2 SVGAGI (reference sequence). Study-level findings and limits: Three CMV-associated chains proved CMV antigen-specific in vitro.

Material: PBMCs. The gene calls are TRBV6-6 and TRBJ2-3; 7 bases agree with TRBD2. The receptor's source is a woman aged 18 to 35 in good health and CMV-seronegative. The CDR3 loop reads CASSYGASGRDTQYF. The CDR3 DNA reads as TGTGCCAGCAGTTACGGGGCTAGCGGACGAGATACGCAGTATTTT.